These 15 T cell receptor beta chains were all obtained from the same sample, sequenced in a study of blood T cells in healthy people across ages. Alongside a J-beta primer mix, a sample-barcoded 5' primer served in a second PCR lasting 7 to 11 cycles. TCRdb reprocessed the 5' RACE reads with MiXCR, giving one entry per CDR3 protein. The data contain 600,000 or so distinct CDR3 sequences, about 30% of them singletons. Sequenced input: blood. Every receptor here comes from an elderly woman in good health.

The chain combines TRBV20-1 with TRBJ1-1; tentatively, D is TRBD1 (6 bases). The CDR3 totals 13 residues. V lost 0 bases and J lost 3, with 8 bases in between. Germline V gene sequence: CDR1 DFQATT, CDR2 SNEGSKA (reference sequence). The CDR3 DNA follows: TGCAGTGCTAGAGAGGCAGGGGACACTGAAGCTTTCTTT. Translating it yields CSAREAGDTEAFF.

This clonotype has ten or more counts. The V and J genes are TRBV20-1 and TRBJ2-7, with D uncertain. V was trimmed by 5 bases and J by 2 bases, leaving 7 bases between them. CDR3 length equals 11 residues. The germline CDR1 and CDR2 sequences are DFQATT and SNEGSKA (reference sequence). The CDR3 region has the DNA TGCAGTGCTCCCCATCCCTACGAGCAGTACTTC. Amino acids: CSAPHPYEQYF.

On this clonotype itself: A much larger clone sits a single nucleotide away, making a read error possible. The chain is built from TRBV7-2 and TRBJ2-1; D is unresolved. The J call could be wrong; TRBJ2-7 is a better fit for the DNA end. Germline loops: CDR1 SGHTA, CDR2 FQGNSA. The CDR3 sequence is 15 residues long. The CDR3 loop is CASSLGPTIYNEQYF. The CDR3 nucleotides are TGTGCCAGCAGCTTAGGACCCACAATATACAATGAGCAGTACTTC.

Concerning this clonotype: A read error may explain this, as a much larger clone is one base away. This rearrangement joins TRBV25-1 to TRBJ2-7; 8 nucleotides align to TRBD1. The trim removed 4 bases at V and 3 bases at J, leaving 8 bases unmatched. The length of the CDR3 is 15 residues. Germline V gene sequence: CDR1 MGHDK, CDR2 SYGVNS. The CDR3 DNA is TGTGCCAGCAGTGGCTACAGGGGGACAAACTACGAGCAGTACTTC. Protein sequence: CASSGYRGTNYEQYF.

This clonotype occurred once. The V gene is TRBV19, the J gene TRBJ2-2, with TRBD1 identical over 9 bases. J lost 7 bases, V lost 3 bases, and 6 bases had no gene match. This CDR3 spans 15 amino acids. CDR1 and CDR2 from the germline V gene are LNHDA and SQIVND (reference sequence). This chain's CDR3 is CASSIGTGSVGELFF. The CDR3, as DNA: TGTGCCAGTAGTATTGGGACAGGGTCAGTCGGGGAGCTGTTTTTT.

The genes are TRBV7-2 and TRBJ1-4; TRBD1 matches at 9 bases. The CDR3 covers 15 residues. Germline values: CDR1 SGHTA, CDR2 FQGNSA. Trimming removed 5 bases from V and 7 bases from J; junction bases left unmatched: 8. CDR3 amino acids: CASSARQGGGEKLFF. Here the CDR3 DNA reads TGTGCCAGCAGCGCGAGACAGGGGGGGGGTGAAAAACTGTTTTTT.

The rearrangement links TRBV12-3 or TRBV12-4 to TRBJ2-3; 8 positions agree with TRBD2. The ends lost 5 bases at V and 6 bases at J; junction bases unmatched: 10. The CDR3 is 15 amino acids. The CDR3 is CASSDPGLGHDTQYF. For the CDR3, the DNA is TGTGCCAGCAGTGATCCGGGACTAGGGCACGATACGCAGTATTTT.

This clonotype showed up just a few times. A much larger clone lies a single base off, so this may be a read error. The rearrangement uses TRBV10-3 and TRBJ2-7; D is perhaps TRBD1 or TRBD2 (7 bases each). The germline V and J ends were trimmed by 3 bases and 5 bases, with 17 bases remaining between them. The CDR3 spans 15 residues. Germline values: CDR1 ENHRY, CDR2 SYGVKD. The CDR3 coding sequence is TGTGCCATCAGTGATAGCCAGGGGGGGGGAAACGAGCAGTACTTC. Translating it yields CAISDSQGGGNEQYF.

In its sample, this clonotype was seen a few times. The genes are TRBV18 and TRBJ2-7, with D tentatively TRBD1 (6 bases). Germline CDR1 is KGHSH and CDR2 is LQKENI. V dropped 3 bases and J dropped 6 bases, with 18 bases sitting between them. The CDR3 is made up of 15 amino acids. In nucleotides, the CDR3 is TGTGCCAGCTCACCCGAACAGGGCAGGGCCGGCGAGCAGTACTTC. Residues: CASSPEQGRAGEQYF. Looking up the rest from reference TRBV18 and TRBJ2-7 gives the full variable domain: NAGVMQNPRHLVRRRGQEARLRCSPMKGHSHVYWYRQLPEEGLKFMVYLQKENIIDESGMPKERFSAEFPKEGPSILRIQQVVRGDSAAYFCASSPEQGRAGEQYFGPGTRLTVT.

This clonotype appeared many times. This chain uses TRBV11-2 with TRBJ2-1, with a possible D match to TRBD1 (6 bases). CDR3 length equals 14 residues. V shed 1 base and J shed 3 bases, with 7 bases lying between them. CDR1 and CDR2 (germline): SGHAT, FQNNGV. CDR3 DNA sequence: TGTGCCAGCAGCTTAGGGGACATCTACAATGAGCAGTTCTTC. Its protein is CASSLGDIYNEQFF.

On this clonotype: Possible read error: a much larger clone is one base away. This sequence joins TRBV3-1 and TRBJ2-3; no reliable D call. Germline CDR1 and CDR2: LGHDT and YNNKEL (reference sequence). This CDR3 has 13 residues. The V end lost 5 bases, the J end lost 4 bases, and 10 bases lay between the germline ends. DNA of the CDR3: TGTGCCAGCAGCTTACACTCCGCAGATACGCAGTATTTT. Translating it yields CASSLHSADTQYF.

CDR3 in amino acids: CASSRGLVSTDTQYF. The CDR3 nucleotides are TGTGCCAGCAGCCGAGGACTAGTGAGCACAGATACGCAGTATTTT. V gene TRBV3-1 combines with J gene TRBJ2-3; 7 bases agree with TRBD2. Trimming took 4 bases from V and 0 from J; bases not matched to a gene: 4. The CDR3 loop spans 15 amino acids. Germline lookup yields CDR1 LGHDT and CDR2 YNNKEL (reference sequence).

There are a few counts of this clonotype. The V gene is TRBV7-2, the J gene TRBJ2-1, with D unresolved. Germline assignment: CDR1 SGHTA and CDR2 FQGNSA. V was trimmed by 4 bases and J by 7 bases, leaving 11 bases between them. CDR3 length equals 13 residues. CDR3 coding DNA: TGTGCCAGCAGCTCTGCCGTTGGGAATGAGCAGTTCTTC. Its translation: CASSSAVGNEQFF.

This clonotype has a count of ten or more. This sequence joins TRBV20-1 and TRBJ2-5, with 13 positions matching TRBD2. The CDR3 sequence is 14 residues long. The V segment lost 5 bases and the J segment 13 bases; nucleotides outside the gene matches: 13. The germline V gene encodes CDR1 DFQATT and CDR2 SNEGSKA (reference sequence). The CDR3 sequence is CSAAETSGGLLGYF. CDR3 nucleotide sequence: TGCAGTGCTGCCGAGACTAGCGGGGGGCTCCTGGGGTACTTC.

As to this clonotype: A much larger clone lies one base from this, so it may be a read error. DNA of the CDR3: TGTGCCAGCAGCCGGGGTGGACATCGGCCCCAGCATTTT. The encoded protein is CASSRGGHRPQHF. The chain is built from TRBV7-9 and TRBJ1-5; D is possibly TRBD1 (5 bases). The V end was cut by 5 bases, the J end by 9 bases, with 14 bases between. Germline CDR1 SEHNR, CDR2 FQNEAQ (reference sequence). This CDR3 has 13 residues.